Listed here are 16 T cell receptor beta chains from one sample, sequenced in a study of Ad26.COV2.S vaccination and SARS-CoV-2 variants. Some clones are missing from TCRdb's copy, which holds only in-frame ones; the method was immunoSEQ multiplex PCR. Of nearly 400,000 clones listed, 75% to 90% are singletons. Treatment here: around 19 received Ad26.COV2.S at low or high dose, single or two shots; 5 received placebo; per-sample allocation not given. Samples analyzed were those drawn on day 63 after the first vaccine or placebo injection. The material was peripheral blood, obtained in a trial of Ad26.COV2.S vaccine versus placebo. Every receptor here comes from a person between 18 and 59 years old who received the Ad26.COV2.S COVID-19 vaccine or a placebo.

The chain combines TRBV7-8 with TRBJ2-7; 11 nucleotides agree with TRBD2. The CDR3 has 18 amino acids. The J segment lost 3 bases and the V segment lost 3 bases, leaving 13 bases of the junction unmatched. Germline CDR1 reads SGHVS; CDR2 reads FQNEAQ. The CDR3 protein is CASSFRPSGRIAHYEQYF. DNA for the CDR3: TGTGCCAGCAGCTTCCGACCTAGCGGGAGGATAGCTCACTACGAGCAGTACTTC.

V and J are TRBV5-6 and TRBJ2-1; TRBD2 is a possible D gene (6 bases). Trimming cost V 2 bases and J 0 bases, with 9 bases left between them. Germline V gene lookup returns CDR1 SGHDT and CDR2 YYEEEE. The CDR3 is made up of 15 amino acids. CDR3 in DNA: TGTGCCAGCAGCTTCGTGGGGGGCTCCTACAATGAGCAGTTCTTC. Encoded protein: CASSFVGGSYNEQFF.

Note on this clone: The sample holds other DNA sequences that translate to the same CDR3. The chain employs TRBV9 and TRBJ1-6; 10 bases agree with TRBD1. Germline CDR1 and CDR2: SGDLS and YYNGEE. The V gene end was trimmed by 3 bases and the J gene end by 7 bases; junction bases not matched to a gene: 4. The CDR3 has 15 residues. Here the CDR3 DNA reads TGTGCCAGCAGCGGAGGACAGGGGGGAAATTCACCCCTCCACTTT. Translating gives CASSGGQGGNSPLHF.

The chain couples TRBV2 to TRBJ2-7; D is ambiguous. The ends were cut back, 8 bases at V and 8 bases at J, with 13 bases in the middle. The CDR3 extends over 11 amino acids. CDR1 SNHLY and CDR2 FYNNEI come from the germline V gene. The CDR3 region is CASGQTRQQYF. The CDR3 bases are TGTGCCAGCGGCCAAACCCGACAGCAGTACTTC.

The chain uses TRBV7-2 and TRBJ2-7; possible D gene TRBD2, 6 bases. CDR3 length: 15 residues. The ends were cut back, 2 bases at V and 0 bases at J, with 11 bases in the middle. The germline V gene encodes CDR1 SGHTA and CDR2 FQGNSA. CDR3 protein: CASSLLSGVSYEQYF. The CDR3 nucleotides read TGTGCCAGCAGCTTACTTTCGGGGGTCTCCTACGAGCAGTACTTC.

J is TRBJ1-2 and V is TRBV19; 8 positions agree with TRBD1. The CDR3 is 13 amino acids. Trimming removed 7 bases from V and 5 bases from J; junction bases left unmatched: 6. The germline CDR1 and CDR2 sequences are LNHDA and SQIVND (reference sequence). The CDR3 sequence is CASNTGGRYGYTF. CDR3 nucleotide sequence: TGTGCCAGTAATACAGGGGGTAGATATGGCTACACCTTC. Using reference TRBV19 and TRBJ1-2 for the parts outside the CDR3, the full variable domain is DGGITQSPKYLFRKEGQNVTLSCEQNLNHDAMYWYRQDPGQGLRLIYYSQIVNDFQKGDIAEGYSVSREKKESFPLTVTSAQKNPTAFYLCASNTGGRYGYTFGSGTRLTVV.

This chain uses TRBV27 with TRBJ2-3; no definite D call. This CDR3 has 12 amino acids. CDR1 and CDR2 (germline): MNHEY, SMNVEV (reference sequence). The V end was cut by 8 bases, the J end by 5 bases, with 11 bases between. In DNA, the CDR3 is TGTGCCAGCGTCGCCGGTGGAGATACGCAGTATTTT. It codes for CASVAGGDTQYF.

Comment on this clone: This CDR3 is also generated by other DNA sequences in the sample. This chain uses TRBV5-1 with TRBJ2-7; D is unresolved. CDR1 SGHRS and CDR2 YFSETQ come from the germline V gene. This CDR3 region has 12 residues. Trimming left V 3 bases short and J 0 bases short, with 4 bases between. The CDR3 reads CASSSPSYEQYF. The CDR3 DNA reads TGCGCCAGCAGCTCCCCCTCCTACGAGCAGTACTTC.

This chain uses TRBV6-1 with TRBJ2-5, with D tentatively TRBD1 (5 bases). The CDR3 runs 14 residues. Deletions cut 2 bases from V and 4 bases from J, with 11 bases between. Germline values: CDR1 MNHNS, CDR2 SASEGT. The chain's CDR3 is CASSERWGGETQYF. CDR3 DNA: TGTGCCAGCAGTGAAAGGTGGGGCGGAGAGACCCAGTACTTC.

The chain is built from TRBV5-1 and TRBJ2-7; tentatively, D is TRBD2 (6 bases). Per the germline V gene, CDR1 is SGHRS and CDR2 is YFSETQ. The ends were cut back, 0 bases at V and 1 base at J, with 11 bases in the middle. The CDR3 is 15 residues long. The CDR3, as DNA: TGCGCCAGCAGCTTGGCCGCGGGGCGGTCCTACGAGCAGTACTTC. Translation: CASSLAAGRSYEQYF.

The chain combines TRBV6-5 with TRBJ1-4; 7 bases line up with TRBD1. Germline CDR1 reads MNHEY; CDR2 reads SVGAGI. This CDR3 contains 13 residues. With 6 bases clipped from V and 8 bases from J, the junction kept 6 bases outside the gene matches. The DNA of the CDR3 is TGTGCCAGCAGCGACAGGGTTAGAGAAAAACTGTTTTTT. Protein product: CASSDRVREKLFF.

A single count supports this clone. This chain joins TRBV5-8 and TRBJ2-7; D is unresolved. This CDR3 has 15 amino acids. Germline V CDR1 and CDR2: SGHTS, YDEGEE. Trimming shortened V by 0 bases and J by 0 bases, and 10 bases separated the two germline ends. The CDR3 loop reads CASSLGPGLSYEQYF. The DNA for the CDR3 is TGTGCCAGCAGCTTGGGGCCCGGGCTCTCCTACGAGCAGTACTTC.

The rearrangement links TRBV11-2 to TRBJ1-5; D possibly corresponds to TRBD1 (5 bases). The CDR3 extends over 14 amino acids. CDR1 is SGHAT, CDR2 FQNNGV, per germline. V lost 5 bases and J lost 5, with 13 bases in between. The CDR3 spells CASSRGSADQPQHF. For the CDR3, the DNA is TGTGCCAGCAGCAGGGGTTCCGCTGATCAGCCCCAGCATTTT. The variable domain in full, completed from reference TRBV11-2 and TRBJ1-5, reads EAGVAQSPRYKIIEKRQSVAFWCNPISGHATLYWYQQILGQGPKLLIQFQNNGVVDDSQLPKDRFSAERLKGVDSTLKIQPAKLEDSAVYLCASSRGSADQPQHFGDGTRLSIL.

This chain connects TRBV9 to TRBJ2-5; the D gene could be TRBD1 or TRBD2 (6 bases each). V was shortened by 5 bases and J by 4 bases, with 9 bases between the two germline ends. CDR3 size: 12 residues. In germline, CDR1 is SGDLS, CDR2 YYNGEE. CDR3 coding DNA: TGTGCCAGCAGTCGGGGGCTAGAGACCCAGTACTTC. Translated, it gives CASSRGLETQYF.

V is TRBV11-3 and J is TRBJ2-5; unclear D gene. Germline CDR1 reads SGHNT; CDR2 reads YENEEA. Between the trimmed V and J ends, which lost 4 bases and 1 base, there was a span of 10 bases. The CDR3 totals 14 residues. CDR3 sequence (DNA): TGTGCCAGCAGCTCCGCGACGGTCCAAGAGACCCAGTACTTC. Translation: CASSSATVQETQYF.

This chain joins TRBV30 and TRBJ2-2; TRBD2 matches at 10 bases. Germline CDR1 and CDR2: GTSNPN and SVGIG (reference sequence). The CDR3 has 15 residues. The V and J ends lost 4 bases and 1 base, in that order; junction bases with no gene match: 3. Here the CDR3 reads CAWTRLAGNTGELFF. CDR3 nucleotide sequence: TGTGCCTGGACCCGACTAGCGGGGAACACCGGGGAGCTGTTTTTT.